The rows below give T cell receptor beta chains drawn from one sample of a study of cytomegalovirus exposure and HLA in healthy donors. Clones were sequenced by immunoSEQ multiplex PCR, and TCRdb holds only the in-frame ones, with some missing. This sample carries approximately 220,000 clones, around nine tenths of them seen once, and the ten largest clones take 2.6%. Sequencing used PBMCs. Receptors were obtained from a man between 18 and 29 years old in good health and CMV-seronegative. Both conserved end residues are part of each CDR3. A D gene is named only where the DNA matches it firmly. Not every row has a clone size; where given, it reads once, few, many or a size class.

size: .; J: TRBJ2-3; V: TRBV4-3; D: TRBD2; DNA: TGCGCCAGCAGCCAAGTGGCTAGCGGATACACAGATACGCAGTATTTT; CDR3: CASSQVASGYTDTQYF
size: .; J: TRBJ2-7; V: TRBV7-3; D: .; DNA: TGTGCCAGCAGCTTAACGGGGGCGAGCTCCTACGAGCAGTACTTC; CDR3: CASSLTGASSYEQYF
size: .; J: TRBJ2-7; V: TRBV20-1; D: .; DNA: TGCAGTGCTAGATTAATATACGAGCAGTACTTC; CDR3: CSARLIYEQYF
size: once; J: TRBJ2-3; V: TRBV18; D: .; DNA: TGTGCCAGCTCATCTGGCACAGATACGCAGTATTTT; CDR3: CASSSGTDTQYF
size: .; J: TRBJ1-2; V: TRBV5-6; D: TRBD1; DNA: TGTGCCAGCAGCCCGCTAGACAGGGGGCTTGGTGGCTACACCTTC; CDR3: CASSPLDRGLGGYTF
size: once; J: TRBJ2-3; V: TRBV30; D: .; DNA: TGTGCCTGGAGTGTTGGTAGCGGAAGCACAGATACGCAGTATTTT; CDR3: CAWSVGSGSTDTQYF
size: .; J: TRBJ2-7; V: TRBV5-6; D: TRBD2; DNA: TGTGCCAGCAGCTTGGGCGGGAGCTCCTACGAGCAGTACTTC; CDR3: CASSLGGSSYEQYF
size: .; J: TRBJ1-2; V: TRBV5-1; D: TRBD1; DNA: TGCGCCAGCAGCTTGGGACAGGGTAACTATGGCTACACCTTC; CDR3: CASSLGQGNYGYTF
size: .; J: TRBJ2-7; V: TRBV29-1; D: TRBD2; DNA: TGCAGCGTTGCAGGGAGGGGCGGCTACGAGCAGTACTTC; CDR3: CSVAGRGGYEQYF
size: .; J: TRBJ2-1; V: TRBV25-1; D: .; DNA: TGTGCCAGCAGTGAGACCCGGGTTACCTACAATGAGCAGTTCTTC; CDR3: CASSETRVTYNEQFF
size: .; J: TRBJ1-4; V: TRBV5-1; D: TRBD1; DNA: TGCGCCAGCAGCTTGGGGTTTGGGACAGGGCCCGAAAAACTGTTTTTT; CDR3: CASSLGFGTGPEKLFF
size: .; J: TRBJ2-7; V: TRBV6-5; D: .; DNA: TGTGCCAGCAGGACCGGGAACTCCTACGAGCAGTACTTC; CDR3: CASRTGNSYEQYF
size: .; J: TRBJ1-5; V: TRBV18; D: .; DNA: TGTGCCAGCTCACCCGACTCGAACAGGGCCCGTCAGCCCCAGCATTTT; CDR3: CASSPDSNRARQPQHF
size: .; J: TRBJ2-5; V: TRBV4-3; D: .; DNA: TGCGCCAGCAGCCAGGGAGCGGACTGGTCCCAAGAGACCCAGTACTTC; CDR3: CASSQGADWSQETQYF
size: .; J: TRBJ2-3; V: TRBV9; D: .; DNA: TGTGCCAGCAGCGTTGGCTCCGTAAGCACAGATACGCAGTATTTT; CDR3: CASSVGSVSTDTQYF
size: .; J: TRBJ2-7; V: TRBV27; D: TRBD2; DNA: TGTGCCAGCAGTCCAAAGACTAGCGGGAGCGACGAGCAGTACTTC; CDR3: CASSPKTSGSDEQYF
size: .; J: TRBJ1-2; V: TRBV4-3; D: TRBD1; DNA: TGCGCCAGCAGCCAAGAATCGACAGGGGTATTCAACTATGGCTACACCTTC; CDR3: CASSQESTGVFNYGYTF
size: once; J: TRBJ1-2; V: TRBV7-2; D: TRBD1; DNA: TGTGCCAGCAGCCGATATAGACAGGGAAACTATGGCTACACCTTC; CDR3: CASSRYRQGNYGYTF
size: .; J: TRBJ1-6; V: TRBV11-2; D: .; DNA: TGTGCCAGCAGCTTAGAAGGGGGGGCTAATTCACCCCTCCACTTT; CDR3: CASSLEGGANSPLHF
size: few; J: TRBJ1-5; V: TRBV5-6; D: TRBD1; DNA: TGTGCCAGCAGCAATACAGGGGATCAGCCCCAGCATTTT; CDR3: CASSNTGDQPQHF
size: .; J: TRBJ1-2; V: TRBV29-1; D: TRBD1; DNA: TGCAGCGTTGGGGGCAAAGGGACAGGTGTGGAGGGCTACACCTTC; CDR3: CSVGGKGTGVEGYTF
size: .; J: TRBJ2-5; V: TRBV13; D: TRBD1; DNA: TGTGCCAGCAGCCCCTCCGGGACAGGGGGGGAGACCCAGTACTTC; CDR3: CASSPSGTGGETQYF
size: .; J: TRBJ2-1; V: TRBV6-6; D: TRBD1; DNA: TGTGCCAGGAAGCTAGATACAGGGGGCCTACAGTTCTTC; CDR3: CARKLDTGGLQFF
size: .; J: TRBJ2-3; V: TRBV5-1; D: .; DNA: TGCGCCAGCAGCGCCGACCTTCGGACTAGCACAGATACGCAGTATTTT; CDR3: CASSADLRTSTDTQYF
size: .; J: TRBJ2-2; V: TRBV7-9; D: .; DNA: TGTGCCAGCAGCTTAGTCCCCGACAGGGAGCTGTTTTTT; CDR3: CASSLVPDRELFF
size: .; J: TRBJ2-5; V: TRBV5-1; D: TRBD2; DNA: TGCGCCAGCAGCTCAAAAGCGGGAGTGGGGGAGACCCAGTACTTC; CDR3: CASSSKAGVGETQYF